This T cell receptor (beta chain) was sequenced in a study of cytomegalovirus exposure and HLA in healthy donors. Amplification used 60 Vbeta primers and 13 Jbeta primers. Some clones are missing from TCRdb's copy, which holds only in-frame ones; the method was immunoSEQ multiplex PCR. The profile covers about 200,000 clones, with less than 85% appearing a single time and roughly 0.62% taken by the ten largest. The CDR3 runs 17 residues. From germline, CDR1 is SGHTA and CDR2 FQGNSA. The V and J ends lost 3 bases and 2 bases respectively, with 17 bases between them. Points on this clone: Its target is unknown.

Whole-study findings and limits: A later analysis linked a missense DCLRE1C variant to TCR beta V- and J-gene trimming. Within a later analysis, the majority of CMV-associated TCR beta chains appeared HLA-restricted. DRB1 showed the most TCR associations and HLA-C the fewest in a later analysis, as rates varied by HLA locus.

The donors (healthy individuals) were bone marrow donors. This TCR was sampled from a man younger than 30 in good health and CMV-seronegative. The genes are TRBV7-2 and TRBJ1-3; no reliable D call. The sample comprised PBMCs. CDR3 in DNA: TGTGCCAGCAGCTTGAGCTTGCGAACCCTCCCTGGAAACACCATATATTTT. Amino acid sequence: CASSLSLRTLPGNTIYF.